The rows below give T cell receptor beta chains drawn from one sample of a study of beta chain features in type 1 diabetes. TCRdb's table, derived via immunoSEQ multiplex PCR, lists solely in-frame clones and lacks some. Seen here are about 250,000 clones, about a tenth observed once, and the top ten hold roughly 0.017%. Sequenced input: naive CD4+ T cells from blood. The receptor set was obtained from a man aged 25-40 years with type 1 diabetes. CDR3s include the opening cysteine and the closing phenylalanine or tryptophan. D genes are given only for firm matches. Clone size is stated in some rows and not others, as once, few, many or a class when expanded.

j_call: TRBJ2-3
d_call: TRBD2
clone_size: few
v_call: TRBV5-1
cdr3_nt: TGCGCCAGCAGCCTTCTAGCGGGGGAGACAGATACGCAGTATTTT
cdr3_aa: CASSLLAGETDTQYF

j_call: TRBJ1-6
d_call: -
clone_size: few
v_call: TRBV9
cdr3_nt: TGTGCCAGCAGAGGGGAAGGGAATTCACCCCTCCACTTT
cdr3_aa: CASRGEGNSPLHF

j_call: TRBJ1-6
d_call: TRBD1
clone_size: -
v_call: TRBV19
cdr3_nt: TGTGCCACAAGGGACAGTTATTCACCCCTCCACTTT
cdr3_aa: CATRDSYSPLHF

j_call: TRBJ2-7
d_call: TRBD1
clone_size: few
v_call: TRBV4-3
cdr3_nt: TGCGCCAGCAGCCAAGCCGGGACAGGGTCGCACGAGCAGTACTTC
cdr3_aa: CASSQAGTGSHEQYF

j_call: TRBJ2-1
d_call: -
clone_size: few
v_call: TRBV7-9
cdr3_nt: TGTGCCAGCAGCTTTCACCCCGGTGAGCAGTTCTTC
cdr3_aa: CASSFHPGEQFF

j_call: TRBJ2-5
d_call: TRBD1
clone_size: -
v_call: TRBV2
cdr3_nt: TGTGCCAGCAGTGAGGCGGACAGGGTTAGGGAGACCCAGTACTTC
cdr3_aa: CASSEADRVRETQYF

j_call: TRBJ2-2
d_call: -
clone_size: few
v_call: TRBV2
cdr3_nt: TGTGCCAGCAGGCCCCGGGTGAACACCGGGGAGCTGTTTTTT
cdr3_aa: CASRPRVNTGELFF

j_call: TRBJ2-1
d_call: TRBD1
clone_size: few
v_call: TRBV9
cdr3_nt: TGTGCCAGCAGCTCCTCCCGGGACAGGGGAATTAGCTCCTACAATGAGCAGTTCTTC
cdr3_aa: CASSSSRDRGISSYNEQFF

j_call: TRBJ1-1
d_call: -
clone_size: -
v_call: TRBV2
cdr3_nt: TGTGCCAGCACTCAAACAGGGAACACTGAAGCTTTCTTT
cdr3_aa: CASTQTGNTEAFF

j_call: TRBJ2-1
d_call: -
clone_size: -
v_call: TRBV5-1
cdr3_nt: TGCGCCAGCAGCGGAGCGCCGGGAACTCGGGATGAGCAGTTCTTC
cdr3_aa: CASSGAPGTRDEQFF